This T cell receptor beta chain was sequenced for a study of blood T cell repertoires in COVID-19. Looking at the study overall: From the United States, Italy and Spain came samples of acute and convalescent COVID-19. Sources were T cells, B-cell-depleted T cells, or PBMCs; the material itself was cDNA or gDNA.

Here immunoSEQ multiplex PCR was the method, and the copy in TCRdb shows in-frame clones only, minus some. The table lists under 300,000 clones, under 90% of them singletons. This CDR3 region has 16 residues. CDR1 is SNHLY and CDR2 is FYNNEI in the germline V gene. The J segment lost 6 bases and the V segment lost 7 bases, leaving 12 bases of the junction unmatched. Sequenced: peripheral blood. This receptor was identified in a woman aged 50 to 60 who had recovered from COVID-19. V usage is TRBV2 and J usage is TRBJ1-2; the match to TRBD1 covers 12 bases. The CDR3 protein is CASILPGQGARDGYTF. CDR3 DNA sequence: TGTGCCAGCATATTACCGGGACAGGGGGCTCGGGATGGCTACACCTTC.